This TCR beta chain was recorded in a study of shared clonotypes between healthy human individuals. Germline CDR1 is MGHRA and CDR2 is YSYEKL. With 3 bases removed from V and 0 bases from J, the gap between germline ends came to 12 bases. This CDR3 has 16 residues. Clones were sequenced by immunoSEQ multiplex PCR, and TCRdb holds only the in-frame ones, with some missing. The sample records a few million clones, roughly 95% being singletons. This chain joins TRBV4-1 and TRBJ2-1; D possibly corresponds to TRBD2 (6 bases). The sample taken for sequencing was naive CD4+ T cells sorted from blood. The subset denotes: CD45RA+ positively selected. This receptor was obtained from a man younger than 30 in good health. The CDR3 nucleotides are TGCGCCAGCAGCCAGACGGGACTCCCCTCCTACAATGAGCAGTTCTTC. Translated: CASSQTGLPSYNEQFF.